This paragraph covers one T cell receptor beta chain sequence. This receptor's antigen is unknown. No base quality information exists; no much larger clone differs at one position. This sample stems from a study of Ad26.COV2.S vaccination and SARS-CoV-2 variants (dated by TCRdb to the early 2020s). A note on the overall study: Donors in the vaccine arm were drawn from COV1001, a multicentre, randomized, double-blind, placebo-controlled phase I-IIa trial testing Ad26.COV2.S in healthy adults. Ad26.COV2.S was given intramuscularly at 5x10^10 or 1x10^11 viral particles, as a single shot or as two shots 56 days apart. Participants in the trial were split at random into five groups of five each, receiving low-dose or high-dose Ad26.COV2.S once or twice, or else placebo on both occasions. The TCR-sequenced set comprised roughly 30 samples: some 20 Ad26.COV2.S vaccine recipients, 5 placebo recipients and 8 SARS-CoV-2 convalescent individuals. Sequencing of the TCRbeta repertoire served to evaluate the specificity and breadth of SARS-CoV-2-reactive T cell receptors following Ad26.COV2.S vaccination. Blinding of investigators to trial group allocation was maintained during experiments and outcome assessment.

The treatment or condition label corresponds to: roughly 20 received Ad26.COV2.S at low or high dose, single or two shots; 5 received placebo; per-sample allocation not given. Repertoires of vaccine and placebo recipients were sequenced from samples taken on day 63 after the first injection. In Cohort 1b, fewer than 30 adults aged 18-55 years were enrolled at a single site in Boston, USA, between 29 July and 7 August 2020. Ad26.COV2.S consisted of a replication-incompetent adenovirus type 26 vector by which a prefusion-stabilized SARS-CoV-2 spike protein from the original Wuhan strain was expressed. The germline V gene encodes CDR1 SGHDN and CDR2 FVKESK. Including the terminal cysteine and phenylalanine, the CDR3 comprises 12 residues. Just the 36-base CDR3 DNA is kept, in frame starting at base 1. V loses 5 bases, J loses 0 bases, and the germline ends lie 2 bases apart. The immunoSEQ Assay was used to sequence TCRbeta CDR3 regions. After extraction, genomic DNA underwent amplification by bias-controlled multiplex PCR, followed by high-throughput sequencing. As for the original processing: To quantify the absolute abundance of every unique TCRbeta CDR3 region, sequences were collapsed and filtered. T cell fraction was estimated by normalization of TCRbeta template counts to usable DNA, with usable DNA being measured through amplification of reference genes present in all nucleated cells. Repertoire TCRs were annotated as SARS-CoV-2-specific when V gene, CDR3 amino acid sequence and J gene were exactly matched to a known reactive TCR set. The reference SARS-CoV-2 TCR set was obtained from MIRA and was filtered for enrichment in COVID-19-positive ImmuneCODE repertoires, whereby public or cross-reactive TCRs were removed. Using the MIRA antigens, annotated TCRs were further analysed by specific ORF or by position within an ORF. Breadth was defined as annotated unique rearrangements over total unique productive rearrangements; depth was the summed frequency of those rearrangements. TCR breadth was compared between groups using two-sided Wilcoxon rank-sum tests. TCRdb retrieved this table from immuneACCESS and kept in-frame rearrangements only. Not all clones are present; in checked studies, unresolved V genes account for under half, and no reason is known for the remainder. Clone size and V and J calls were adopted from that table, with D and trimming inferred from the DNA. A total of about 350,000 clones appear in this sample, around 89% of them only once. The ten biggest clones cover around 4.5% of the sample.

Study-wide findings and limitations: The study was not powered to compare responses between vaccine doses or regimens. After vaccination, substantial breadth of spike-specific CD8+ and CD4+ T cell responses was reported. Higher spike-specific TCR breadth was observed in Ad26.COV2.S recipients than in placebo recipients (P = 0.0014). Vaccine and placebo recipients had similar non-spike TCR breadth, a finding consistent with the vaccine containing only spike. The authors noted that total T cell responses may have been underestimated by the TCR breadth and depth analyses.

The rearrangement joined TRBV14 to TRBJ1-3, with the D segment identity uncertain. The sequence was collected from a person aged 18-60 years who received the Ad26.COV2.S COVID-19 vaccine or a placebo. The source material was peripheral blood, sampled in a trial of Ad26.COV2.S vaccine versus placebo. The CDR3 region reads CASSYSGNTIYF. The bases read TGTGCCAGCAGCTACTCTGGAAACACCATATATTTT.